A selection of T cell receptor beta chains follows, all from one sample in a study of T cell changes during pregnancy in multiple sclerosis. Only in-frame clones appear in the TCRdb table, and some are missing; sequencing was by immunoSEQ multiplex PCR. This sample has tens of thousands of clones, with roughly 90% found just once. Sample: CD4+ T cells from peripheral blood mononuclear cells, taken after pregnancy. All receptors come from a female donor with multiple sclerosis, enrolled in a pregnancy study. The CDR3 runs from the conserved cysteine through the conserved F or W. D genes are given only for firm matches. Size values are once, few and many counts, or a class for expanded clones, and some rows have none.

clone_size	v_call	d_call	j_call	cdr3_nt	cdr3_aa
.	TRBV7-3	.	TRBJ2-1	TGTGCCAGCAGCTTTCGGCTAGACAATGAGCAGTTCTTC	CASSFRLDNEQFF
.	TRBV12-5	.	TRBJ2-2	TGTGCTAGTGGTCCCCTAGGAGGGCAGGTGTGGAACACCGGGGAGCTGTTTTTT	CASGPLGGQVWNTGELFF
.	TRBV7-9	TRBD2	TRBJ2-5	TGTGCCAGCAGCGTCTCCCTAGCGGAACAAGAGACCCAGTACTTC	CASSVSLAEQETQYF
.	TRBV5-7	TRBD2	TRBJ2-1	TGTGCCAGCAGCCGGGAAGCGAGCGGGGGGTACTCCTACAATGAGCAGTTCTTC	CASSREASGGYSYNEQFF
.	TRBV2	TRBD1	TRBJ1-1	TGTGCCAGCAGTGTACAGGGGGCGGGTCAGACTGAAGCTTTCTTT	CASSVQGAGQTEAFF
once	TRBV2	TRBD1	TRBJ1-2	TGTGCCAGCAGGGGAAGGGGGCCTCAGGATGGCTACACCTTC	CASRGRGPQDGYTF
.	TRBV7-9	.	TRBJ1-6	TGTGCCAGCAGCTTAGACCAGTATAATTCACCCCTCCACTTT	CASSLDQYNSPLHF
.	TRBV9	TRBD1	TRBJ1-3	TGTGCCAGCAGCGAGAGGACAGGGAGTATTTCGGACACCATATATTTT	CASSERTGSISDTIYF
.	TRBV6-1	TRBD1	TRBJ2-3	TGTGCCAGCAGTGGACGGACAGGGGATCCTACAGATACGCAGTATTTT	CASSGRTGDPTDTQYF
.	TRBV9	TRBD2	TRBJ2-5	TGTGCCAGCAGCGCGGGCGGGACTAGCGGGGGGGCACTACAAGAGACCCAGTACTTC	CASSAGGTSGGALQETQYF
.	TRBV5-4	.	TRBJ1-2	TGTGCCAGCAGCCCCTCCGGAGGGAAAAACTATGGCTACACCTTC	CASSPSGGKNYGYTF
once	TRBV6-1	TRBD1	TRBJ1-2	TGTGCCAGCAGTGGGAGTGAGGGGGCCGCTTATGGCTACACCTTC	CASSGSEGAAYGYTF
.	TRBV7-2	.	TRBJ2-1	TGTGCCAGCAGTGACGGGGTTGCCGCCGCGAATGAGCAGTTCTTC	CASSDGVAAANEQFF
.	TRBV7-9	.	TRBJ2-7	TGTGCCAGCAGCTTTGGGGCGCCGGCCTACGAGCAGTACTTC	CASSFGAPAYEQYF
.	TRBV15	.	TRBJ2-7	TGTGCCACCAGCCCCAACAGCTACGAGCAGTACTTC	CATSPNSYEQYF
.	TRBV9	.	TRBJ2-7	TGTGCCAGCAGCCCACGCAAGGGGCCAGGGTCCTACGAGCAGTACTTC	CASSPRKGPGSYEQYF
.	TRBV4-3	TRBD2	TRBJ2-5	TGCGCCAGCAGCCAAGACCTAGCGGGGGGGACCGGGGAGACCCAGTACTTC	CASSQDLAGGTGETQYF
.	TRBV5-4	.	TRBJ1-1	TGTGCCAGCAGCCCGACCCGGAGTCACACTGAAGCTTTCTTT	CASSPTRSHTEAFF
once	TRBV4-3	TRBD1	TRBJ2-7	TGCGCCAGCAGCCAAGATACGGGGACAGGGGGCTTCTCCTACGAGCAGTACTTC	CASSQDTGTGGFSYEQYF
.	TRBV18	.	TRBJ2-5	TGTGCCAGCTCACGAGGGTACCAAGAGACCCAGTACTTC	CASSRGYQETQYF
.	TRBV11-1	TRBD1	TRBJ2-5	TGTGCCAGCCGGTCGGGTTCAGGGGGAGAGACCCAGTACTTC	CASRSGSGGETQYF
.	TRBV2	.	TRBJ1-3	TGTGCCAGCAGTGAAGGTCACTCTGGAAACACCATATATTTT	CASSEGHSGNTIYF
.	TRBV6-5	.	TRBJ2-2	TGTGCCAGCACGAGGGCGGGCTGGGACACCGGGGAGCTGTTTTTT	CASTRAGWDTGELFF
.	TRBV7-2	.	TRBJ1-2	TGTGCCAGCAGCTTAGTTCAGGGGAACTATGGCTACACCTTC	CASSLVQGNYGYTF
.	TRBV7-2	TRBD1	TRBJ2-3	TGTGCCAGCAGCCGGACAGGGCCGCCAACGGATACGCAGTATTTT	CASSRTGPPTDTQYF
.	TRBV29-1	TRBD1	TRBJ1-2	TGCAGCGTTGAACAGGGACAGGGGGGATTGGGTGACTATGGCTACACCTTC	CSVEQGQGGLGDYGYTF
.	TRBV7-3	TRBD1	TRBJ2-2	TGTGCCAGCAGCCATACGACAGGGACCGGGGAGCTGTTTTTT	CASSHTTGTGELFF
.	TRBV9	TRBD1	TRBJ1-2	TGTGCCAGCAGCGTAGAGGGACAGGGAAATTATGGCTACACCTTC	CASSVEGQGNYGYTF
few	TRBV7-2	TRBD1	TRBJ1-6	TGTGCCAGCAGCCCACAGACAGGGGGAAGTTCACCCCTCCACTTT	CASSPQTGGSSPLHF
.	TRBV6-5	.	TRBJ2-5	TGTGCCAGCAGTAAGGGGGGGATCCAAGAGACCCAGTACTTC	CASSKGGIQETQYF
.	TRBV5-6	.	TRBJ2-2	TGTGCCAGCAGCCGGGACACCGGGGAGCTGTTTTTT	CASSRDTGELFF
.	TRBV20-1	.	TRBJ2-7	TGCAGTGCCGCGTTCTACGAGCAGTACTTC	CSAAFYEQYF